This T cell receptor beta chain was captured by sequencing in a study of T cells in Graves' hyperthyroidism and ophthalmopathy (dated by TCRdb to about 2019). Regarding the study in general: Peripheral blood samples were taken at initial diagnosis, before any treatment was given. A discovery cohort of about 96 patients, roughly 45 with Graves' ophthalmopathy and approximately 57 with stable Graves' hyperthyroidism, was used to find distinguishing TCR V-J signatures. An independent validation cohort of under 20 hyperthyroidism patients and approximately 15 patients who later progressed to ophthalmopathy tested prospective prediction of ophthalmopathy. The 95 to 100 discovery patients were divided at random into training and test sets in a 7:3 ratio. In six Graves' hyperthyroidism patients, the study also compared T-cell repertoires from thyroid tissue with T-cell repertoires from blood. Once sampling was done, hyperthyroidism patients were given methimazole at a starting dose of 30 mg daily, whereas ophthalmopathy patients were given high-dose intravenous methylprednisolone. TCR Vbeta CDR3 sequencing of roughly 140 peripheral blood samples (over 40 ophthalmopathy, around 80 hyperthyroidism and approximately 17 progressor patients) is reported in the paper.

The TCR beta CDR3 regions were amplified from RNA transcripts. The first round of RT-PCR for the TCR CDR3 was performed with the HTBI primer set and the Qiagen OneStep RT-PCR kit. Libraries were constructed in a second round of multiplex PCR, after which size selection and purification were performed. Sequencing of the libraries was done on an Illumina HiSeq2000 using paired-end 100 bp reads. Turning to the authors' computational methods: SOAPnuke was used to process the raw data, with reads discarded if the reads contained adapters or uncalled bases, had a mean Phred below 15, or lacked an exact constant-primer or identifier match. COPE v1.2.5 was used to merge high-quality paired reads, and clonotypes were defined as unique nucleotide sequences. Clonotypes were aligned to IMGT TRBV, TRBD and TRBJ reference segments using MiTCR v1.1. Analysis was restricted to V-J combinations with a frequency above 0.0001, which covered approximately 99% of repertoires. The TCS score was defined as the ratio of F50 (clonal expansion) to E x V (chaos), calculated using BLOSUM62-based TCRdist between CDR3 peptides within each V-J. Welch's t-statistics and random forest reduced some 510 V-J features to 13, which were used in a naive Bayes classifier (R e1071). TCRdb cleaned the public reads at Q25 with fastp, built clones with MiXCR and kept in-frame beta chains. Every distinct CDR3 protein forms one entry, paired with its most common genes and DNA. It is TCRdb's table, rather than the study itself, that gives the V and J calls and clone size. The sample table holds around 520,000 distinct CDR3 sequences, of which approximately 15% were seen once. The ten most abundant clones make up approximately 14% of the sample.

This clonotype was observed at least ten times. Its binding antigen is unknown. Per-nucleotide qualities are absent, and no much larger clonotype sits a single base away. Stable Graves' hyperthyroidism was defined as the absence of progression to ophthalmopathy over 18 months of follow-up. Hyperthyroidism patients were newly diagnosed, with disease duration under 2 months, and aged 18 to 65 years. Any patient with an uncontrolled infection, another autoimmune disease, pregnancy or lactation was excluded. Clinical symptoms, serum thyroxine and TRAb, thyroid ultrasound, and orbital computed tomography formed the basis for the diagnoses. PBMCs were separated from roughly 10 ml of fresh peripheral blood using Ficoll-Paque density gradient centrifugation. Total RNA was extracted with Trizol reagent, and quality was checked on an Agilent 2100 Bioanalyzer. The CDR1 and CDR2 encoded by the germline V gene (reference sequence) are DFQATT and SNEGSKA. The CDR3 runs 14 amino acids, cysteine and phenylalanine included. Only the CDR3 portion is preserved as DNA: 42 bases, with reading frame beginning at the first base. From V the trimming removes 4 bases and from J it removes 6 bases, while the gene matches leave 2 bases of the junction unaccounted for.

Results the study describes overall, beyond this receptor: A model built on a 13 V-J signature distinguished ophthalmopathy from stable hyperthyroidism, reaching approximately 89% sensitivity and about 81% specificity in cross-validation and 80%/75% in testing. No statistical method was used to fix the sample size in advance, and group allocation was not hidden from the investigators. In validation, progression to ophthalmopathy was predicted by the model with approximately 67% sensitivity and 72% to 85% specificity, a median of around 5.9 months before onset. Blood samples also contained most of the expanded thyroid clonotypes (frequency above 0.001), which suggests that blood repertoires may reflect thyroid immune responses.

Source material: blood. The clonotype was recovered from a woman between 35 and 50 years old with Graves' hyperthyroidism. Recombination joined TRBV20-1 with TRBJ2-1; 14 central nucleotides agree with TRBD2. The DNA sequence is TGCAGTGCTAAAGGGACTAGCGGGAGCAATGAGCAGTTCTTC. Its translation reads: CSAKGTSGSNEQFF.